What follows are 28 T cell receptor beta chains derived from one specimen sequenced in a study of control samples from healthy donors and cancer patients. The table came from immunoSEQ multiplex PCR; TCRdb's copy has only in-frame clones and leaves some out. The table shows 150,000 or so clones, with approximately 94% occurring only once. The material sequenced was blood. Receptors were obtained from a man in his forties in good health.

V and J are TRBV4-3 and TRBJ1-2; tentative D call: TRBD1 (6 bases). The CDR3 sequence is 15 residues long. The V end was cut by 4 bases, the J end by 2 bases, with 14 bases between. The V gene's germline CDR1 is LGHNA and CDR2 YSLEER. DNA for the CDR3: TGCGCCAGCAGCCGAACCGGGACAACAAACTATGGCTACACCTTC. Amino acid sequence: CASSRTGTTNYGYTF.

This chain links TRBV4-1 with TRBJ2-1; D remains ambiguous. Germline V lookup: CDR1 MGHRA, CDR2 YSYEKL. The CDR3 totals 16 residues. Deletions cut 4 bases from V and 5 bases from J, with 18 bases between. DNA of the CDR3: TGCGCCAGCAGCCCAGACACCCGAGGAAAGGACAATGAGCAGTTCTTC. Translated: CASSPDTRGKDNEQFF.

V gene TRBV28 combines with J gene TRBJ1-1; D gene uncertain. CDR1 and CDR2 (germline): MDHEN, SYDVKM. The V end lost 3 bases, the J end lost 0 bases, and 11 bases lay between the germline ends. The CDR3 sequence is 15 residues long. The chain's CDR3 is CASSFRARLNTEAFF. CDR3 DNA: TGTGCCAGCAGTTTTAGGGCCAGGTTGAACACTGAAGCTTTCTTT.

This clone showed up just once. The chain couples TRBV12-3 or TRBV12-4 to TRBJ1-2; D remains unclear. V was clipped by 8 bases and J by 3 bases, with 10 bases between them. The CDR3 loop spans 12 amino acids. The CDR3 protein is CASAEGHYGYTF. As DNA, the CDR3 is TGTGCCAGCGCCGAAGGACACTATGGCTACACCTTC.

The rearrangement joins TRBV7-8 to TRBJ1-2; D call uncertain. Germline V gives CDR1 SGHVS, CDR2 FQNEAQ. Trimming stripped 0 bases from V and 0 bases from J, with 5 bases between. This CDR3 has 14 residues. DNA of the CDR3: TGTGCCAGCAGCTTAGCGGGAACTAACTATGGCTACACCTTC. The encoded protein is CASSLAGTNYGYTF.

This chain links TRBV18 with TRBJ2-7; 7 bases map to TRBD1. CDR3 length: 14 amino acids. V was clipped by 1 base and J by 6 bases; unmatched bases: 6. CDR1 and CDR2 from the germline V gene are KGHSH and LQKENI. The CDR3 DNA reads as TGTGCCAGCTCACCACGAACAGGGGACAGCGAGCAGTACTTC. Its protein product is CASSPRTGDSEQYF.

This clone showed up just once. V gene TRBV9 combines with J gene TRBJ1-2; TRBD1 matches 7 bases. The V and J ends lost 4 bases and 4 bases, in that order; junction bases with no gene match: 7. CDR1 SGDLS and CDR2 YYNGEE come from the germline V gene. The CDR3 has 14 amino acids. CDR3 in amino acids: CASSSDRAGYGYTF. The CDR3 region has the DNA TGTGCCAGCAGCTCCGACAGGGCCGGCTATGGCTACACCTTC.

This clone has a single count. The rearrangement joins TRBV30 to TRBJ1-5, with D possibly matching TRBD1 (5 bases). V lost 1 base, J lost 5 bases, and 9 bases lay in between. Germline CDR1 GTSNPN, CDR2 SVGIG (reference sequence). This CDR3 has 13 amino acids. The CDR3 here is CAWSGQHDQPQHF. In DNA form, the CDR3 reads TGTGCCTGGAGTGGACAGCATGATCAGCCCCAGCATTTT.

The CDR3 spells CASSTTGDSYNEQFF. As DNA, the CDR3 is TGTGCCAGCAGCACTACAGGTGACTCCTACAATGAGCAGTTCTTC. V usage is TRBV7-3 and J usage is TRBJ2-1, with D tentatively TRBD1 (5 bases). Looked up from germline, CDR1 is SGHTA and CDR2 is FQGTGA. Between the trimmed V and J ends, which lost 5 bases and 0 bases, there was a span of 11 bases. CDR3 length: 15 amino acids.

The chain carries TRBV10-3 and TRBJ1-2; D is unresolved. The CDR3 sequence is 11 residues long. Germline V gene lookup returns CDR1 ENHRY and CDR2 SYGVKD. V lost 2 bases and J 5 bases, leaving 3 bases between the germline ends. CDR3 coding DNA: TGTGCCATCAGTGAGCTTTATGGCTACACCTTC. Amino acids: CAISELYGYTF.

This clone has only a few counts. This chain uses TRBV13 with TRBJ2-1, with 8 bases fitting TRBD2. From germline, CDR1 is PRHDT and CDR2 FYEKMQ (reference sequence). Germline trimming cut 5 bases from V and 4 bases from J; bases unmatched to any gene: 10. This CDR3 region has 16 residues. In DNA form, the CDR3 reads TGTGCCAGCAGCCTAGTGTCGGGGGGGTCGTACAATGAGCAGTTCTTC. This sequence encodes CASSLVSGGSYNEQFF.

The chain combines TRBV21-1 with TRBJ1-6; the table gives TRBD1 as D, unverified against the DNA. TRBV21-1 is a recognized pseudogene. The CDR3 loop spans 15 amino acids. CDR3 sequence (DNA): TGTGCCAGTCTTCGACAGGTTCCCTATAATTCACCCCTCCACTTT. This translates into CASLRQVPYNSPLHF.

The chain recombines TRBV21-1 with TRBJ2-7; the tabulated D call, TRBD1, remains unverified against the DNA. TRBV21-1 is shown as a pseudogene. This CDR3 has 16 amino acids. CDR3 protein: CASSKVGQGRGYEQYF. The CDR3 coding sequence is TGTGCCAGCAGCAAAGTGGGTCAGGGGCGAGGGTACGAGCAGTACTTC.

The CDR3 region is CASSLGLGGWDTEAFF. CDR3 DNA sequence: TGTGCCAGCAGCTTGGGTTTAGGGGGGTGGGACACTGAAGCTTTCTTT. The chain employs TRBV5-6 and TRBJ1-1; weak D call: TRBD1 (6 bases). Trimming removed 0 bases from V and 3 bases from J, with 15 bases in between. In germline, CDR1 is SGHDT, CDR2 YYEEEE. The CDR3 is 16 amino acids.

The rearrangement joins TRBV11-2 to TRBJ2-7, with D perhaps matching TRBD1 (6 bases). From germline, CDR1 is SGHAT and CDR2 FQNNGV. V was clipped by 0 bases and J by 4 bases, with 13 bases between them. This CDR3 comprises 15 residues. As DNA, the CDR3 is TGTGCCAGCAGCTTAGAGTCCAGGGGAATGTACGAGCAGTACTTC. It encodes CASSLESRGMYEQYF. The full variable domain, rest sourced from reference TRBV11-2 and TRBJ2-7, is EAGVAQSPRYKIIEKRQSVAFWCNPISGHATLYWYQQILGQGPKLLIQFQNNGVVDDSQLPKDRFSAERLKGVDSTLKIQPAKLEDSAVYLCASSLESRGMYEQYFGPGTRLTVT.

This CDR3 is CASSSRRQGGGNTIYF. For the CDR3, the DNA is TGTGCCAGCAGTTCCCGTCGACAGGGGGGTGGAAACACCATATATTTT. This rearrangement joins TRBV28 to TRBJ1-3; the match to TRBD1 covers 9 bases. Germline V gene lookup returns CDR1 MDHEN and CDR2 SYDVKM. This CDR3 comprises 16 residues. J gave up 3 bases and V 4 bases, and 7 bases lay outside the gene matches.

This clone has a single count. The chain recombines TRBV24-1 with TRBJ2-4; 8 bases are shared with TRBD1. V was pared by 2 bases and J by 6 bases, with 2 bases of the junction left unmatched. The CDR3 covers 14 residues. Per germline, CDR1 KGHDR and CDR2 SFDVKD. CDR3 amino acids: CATSDSTGVNIQYF. CDR3 coding DNA: TGTGCCACCAGTGATTCGACAGGGGTAAACATTCAGTACTTC.

The chain combines TRBV4-2 with TRBJ2-7; 8 positions match TRBD1. CDR1 and CDR2 (germline): LGHNA, YNFKEQ. This CDR3 has 15 residues. V trimming: 1 base; J trimming: 6 bases; junction bases outside the gene matches: 8. Written as DNA, the CDR3 is TGTGCCAGCAGCCAAGTCCCGGACAGGGAAGGCGAGCAGTACTTC. Protein: CASSQVPDREGEQYF.

The chain joins TRBV30 to TRBJ1-1; weak D call: TRBD1 (5 bases). The V and J ends lost 5 bases and 0 bases respectively, with 10 bases between them. The CDR3 is 13 residues long. Germline CDR1 and CDR2: GTSNPN and SVGIG (reference sequence). CDR3 coding DNA: TGTGCCTGGGGGGACGGCATGAACACTGAAGCTTTCTTT. Translation: CAWGDGMNTEAFF. The full variable domain, in which reference TRBV30 and TRBJ1-1 provide the parts outside the CDR3, is SQTIHQWPATLVQPVGSPLSLECTVEGTSNPNLYWYRQAAGRGLQLLFYSVGIGQISSEVPQNLSASRPQDRQFILSSKKLLLSDSGFYLCAWGDGMNTEAFFGQGTRLTVV.

This clone has only one observation. V gene TRBV6-5 combines with J gene TRBJ1-6; D call uncertain. Germline-derived CDR1 and CDR2 are MNHEY and SVGAGI. The V end lost 0 bases, the J end lost 4 bases, and 7 bases lay between the germline ends. The CDR3 is 15 amino acids. This CDR3 reads CASSYSRQYNSPLHF. In DNA, the CDR3 is TGTGCCAGCAGTTACTCGCGGCAGTATAATTCACCCCTCCACTTT.

This sequence joins TRBV19 and TRBJ2-2, with D uncertain. In germline, CDR1 is LNHDA, CDR2 SQIVND (reference sequence). This CDR3 contains 13 residues. Between the trimmed V and J ends, which lost 8 bases and 2 bases, there was a span of 9 bases. CDR3 sequence reads: CASSPDNTGELFF. The CDR3 DNA is TGTGCCAGTTCCCCGGATAACACCGGGGAGCTGTTTTTT.

V usage is TRBV18 and J usage is TRBJ1-1; tentative D call: TRBD1 (5 bases). Per germline, CDR1 KGHSH and CDR2 LQKENI. V was shortened by 3 bases and J by 6 bases, with 8 bases between the two germline ends. The CDR3 is made up of 12 amino acids. CDR3 protein: CASSPGPPEAFF. The CDR3 DNA sequence: TGTGCCAGCTCACCGGGGCCCCCTGAAGCTTTCTTT.

The V and J genes are TRBV6-5 and TRBJ2-7; D tentatively reads TRBD1 or TRBD2 (6 bases each). CDR1 and CDR2 from the germline V gene are MNHEY and SVGAGI. The V end was cut by 2 bases, the J end by 3 bases, with 8 bases between. The length of the CDR3 is 13 residues. The CDR3 is CASSYRGDYEQYF. The CDR3, as DNA: TGTGCCAGCAGTTACAGGGGGGACTACGAGCAGTACTTC.

The V call is TRBV27, the J call TRBJ2-3; no reliable D call. V was clipped by 0 bases and J by 4 bases, with 5 bases between them. This CDR3 contains 13 residues. The germline CDR1 and CDR2 sequences are MNHEY and SMNVEV (reference sequence). In nucleotides, the CDR3 is TGTGCCAGCAGTTTATCGAACTCAGATACGCAGTATTTT. Amino acids: CASSLSNSDTQYF.

The chain couples TRBV6-1 to TRBJ2-7; no firm D call. Per the germline V gene, CDR1 is MNHNS and CDR2 is SASEGT. The CDR3 loop spans 13 amino acids. With 3 bases removed from V and 5 bases from J, the gap between germline ends came to 11 bases. CDR3 sequence reads: CASSDLTEDEQYF. The CDR3 nucleotides read TGTGCCAGCAGTGATCTGACCGAGGACGAGCAGTACTTC.

This chain connects TRBV3-1 (or the pseudogene TRBV3-2) to TRBJ1-2; D ambiguous. Germline-derived CDR1 and CDR2 are LGHDT and YNNKEL (reference sequence). This CDR3 is 16 amino acids long. Trimming removed 3 bases from V and 4 bases from J, with 18 bases in between. DNA for the CDR3: TGTGCCAGCAGCCATTTACGAGAAGTTACTCTCTATGGCTACACCTTC. This translates into CASSHLREVTLYGYTF.

J is TRBJ1-1 and V is TRBV19; TRBD1 matches at 8 bases. The V gene end was trimmed by 3 bases and the J gene end by 4 bases; junction bases not matched to a gene: 4. This CDR3 is built from 14 residues. CDR1 LNHDA and CDR2 SQIVND come from the germline V gene (reference sequence). CDR3 sequence: CASSIQGAGTEAFF. CDR3 coding DNA: TGTGCCAGTAGTATTCAGGGGGCGGGCACTGAAGCTTTCTTT.

This chain joins TRBV25-1 and TRBJ1-1, with TRBD1 identical over 9 bases. This CDR3 contains 14 residues. With V trimmed by 5 bases and J by 10 bases, 11 bases remained unmatched. Germline V lookup: CDR1 MGHDK, CDR2 SYGVNS. CDR3: CASSSRDRAAGAFF. The DNA of the CDR3 is TGTGCCAGCAGTTCCCGGGACAGGGCAGCAGGAGCTTTCTTT. Using reference TRBV25-1 and TRBJ1-1 for the parts outside the CDR3, the full variable domain is EADIYQTPRYLVIGTGKKITLECSQTMGHDKMYWYQQDPGMELHLIHYSYGVNSTEKGDLSSESTVSRIRTEHFPLTLESARPSHTSQYLCASSSRDRAAGAFFGQGTRLTVV.